This entry concerns a single TCR beta chain. Some clones are missing from TCRdb's copy, which holds only in-frame ones; the method was immunoSEQ multiplex PCR. Counted here are 100,000 to 150,000 clones, more than 80% occurring once; the ten biggest clones make up roughly 4%. These data belong to a study of T cell responses to AZD1222 COVID-19 vaccine. V shed 5 bases and J 3 bases; nucleotides not matched to a gene: 11. This CDR3 spans 16 amino acids. The germline V gene has CDR1 SEHNR and CDR2 FQNEAQ (reference sequence). The receptor was isolated from an adult who received the AZD1222 COVID-19 vaccine. The sequences come from peripheral blood, collected 28 days after the second AZD1222 dose. The chain employs TRBV7-9 and TRBJ1-2; 8 bases line up with TRBD1. The CDR3 bases are TGTGCCAGCAGCGAGCAGGGGGCTACGACCCACTATGGCTACACCTTC. Protein sequence: CASSEQGATTHYGYTF.